One sample yielded the 9 T cell receptor beta chains listed below, sequenced in a study of CD8 T cells in Susac syndrome. RNA amounts of 0.5 to 1 ug underwent reverse transcription with random hexamers. MiXCR, applied by TCRdb to the immunoSEQ multiplex PCR reads, yields one record per CDR3 protein. This table has 250,000 to 300,000 distinct CDR3 sequences, 85% appearing once. The sample was CD8+ T cells from PBMCs. These receptors were taken from a human donor with multiple sclerosis.

The chain employs TRBV6-5 and TRBJ1-5; unclear D gene. V was trimmed by 0 bases and J by 4 bases, leaving 7 bases between them. Germline assignment: CDR1 MNHEY and CDR2 SVGAGI. The CDR3 covers 14 residues. The CDR3 loop is CASSYSGRNQPQHF. CDR3 in DNA: TGTGCCAGCAGTTACTCGGGCAGAAATCAGCCCCAGCATTTT.

The V and J genes are TRBV3-1 and TRBJ1-3; D remains ambiguous. V gave up 0 bases and J gave up 4 bases, with 10 bases separating them. From germline, CDR1 is LGHDT and CDR2 YNNKEL (reference sequence). The CDR3 is made up of 15 amino acids. The CDR3 reads CASSQDVASGNTIYF. The DNA for the CDR3 is TGTGCCAGCAGCCAAGACGTGGCTTCGGGAAACACCATATATTTT.

This chain joins TRBV24-1 and TRBJ2-1; D not resolved. V lost 0 bases, J lost 8 bases, and 4 bases lay in between. CDR1 is KGHDR and CDR2 is SFDVKD in the germline V gene. The CDR3 spans 12 residues. In nucleotides, the CDR3 is TGTGCCACCAGTGATTTGTTCCATGAGCAGTTCTTC. Translation gives CATSDLFHEQFF.

This chain links TRBV7-9 with TRBJ2-5; no firm D call. The CDR3 extends over 15 amino acids. Trimming took 5 bases from V and 0 from J, leaving 13 bases between them. Germline V gene sequence: CDR1 SEHNR, CDR2 FQNEAQ (reference sequence). The CDR3 is CASSPQVSHQETQYF. The CDR3, as DNA: TGTGCCAGCAGCCCCCAGGTCTCCCACCAAGAGACCCAGTACTTC.

The rearrangement uses TRBV9 and TRBJ2-1, with TRBD2 matching over 13 bases. This CDR3 region has 16 residues. In germline, CDR1 is SGDLS, CDR2 YYNGEE. The ends lost 4 bases at V and 10 bases at J; junction bases unmatched: 11. In DNA form, the CDR3 reads TGTGCCAGCAGCATCCGGACTAGCGGGAGCCTCGGGGAGCAGTTCTTC. This gives the protein CASSIRTSGSLGEQFF. The full variable domain, with the rest looked up from reference TRBV9 and TRBJ2-1, is DSGVTQTPKHLITATGQRVTLRCSPRSGDLSVYWYQQSLDQGLQFLIQYYNGEERAKGNILERFSAQQFPDLHSELNLSSLELGDSALYFCASSIRTSGSLGEQFFGPGTRLTVL.

This rearrangement joins TRBV7-9 to TRBJ2-1; D gene uncertain. The length of the CDR3 is 13 residues. Germline CDR1 and CDR2: SEHNR and FQNEAQ (reference sequence). V was clipped by 11 bases and J by 7 bases, with 18 bases between them. The CDR3, as DNA: TGTGCCTGCTCCCGGGTCCGTGAAAATGAGCAGTTCTTC. This encodes CACSRVRENEQFF. Together with reference TRBV7-9 and TRBJ2-1, the CDR3 gives the full variable domain: DTGVSQNPRHKITKRGQNVTFRCDPISEHNRLYWYRQTLGQGPEFLTYFQNEAQLEKSRLLSDRFSAERPKGSFSTLEIQRTEQGDSAMYLCACSRVRENEQFFGPGTRLTVL.

This chain uses TRBV5-1 with TRBJ2-3; 8 positions match TRBD2. Germline V gene sequence: CDR1 SGHRS, CDR2 YFSETQ. This CDR3 comprises 17 residues. The trim removed 0 bases at V and 2 bases at J, leaving 8 bases unmatched. CDR3 DNA sequence: TGCGCCAGCAGCTTGGCCACTAGCGGAGGTCTCACAGATACGCAGTATTTT. It codes for CASSLATSGGLTDTQYF.

This clonotype was picked up one time. The rearrangement uses TRBV6-1 and TRBJ2-5; D is possibly TRBD2 (5 bases). Germline CDR1 and CDR2: MNHNS and SASEGT. V was cut by 8 bases and J by 5 bases, with 12 bases left in between. This CDR3 is 12 amino acids long. CDR3 in amino acids: CASRTSGETQYF. The CDR3 nucleotides read TGTGCCAGCCGTACTTCGGGGGAGACCCAGTACTTC.

V and J are TRBV19 and TRBJ2-7, with D unresolved. Germline V CDR1 and CDR2: LNHDA, SQIVND (reference sequence). The length of the CDR3 is 14 residues. The germline V and J ends were trimmed by 0 bases and 3 bases, with 9 bases remaining between them. The CDR3 sequence is CASSIDSEIYEQYF. The CDR3 nucleotides are TGTGCCAGTAGTATAGATTCGGAGATCTACGAGCAGTACTTC.